The 5 T cell receptor beta chains listed next were all sequenced from one sample in a study of blood T cells in healthy people across ages. Next came a second PCR, run for roughly 6 to 11 cycles, which used a sample-barcoded 5' primer along with a J-beta primer mix. TCRdb reprocessed the 5' RACE reads via MiXCR and lists one record per CDR3 protein. The table includes approximately 1.5 million distinct CDR3 sequences, 40% to 45% detected once. Sequencing was performed on blood. Source of these receptors: a woman under 30 in good health.

A few counts support this clonotype. J is TRBJ1-2 and V is TRBV29-1; 7 bases match TRBD1. Germline V lookup: CDR1 SQVTM, CDR2 ANQGSEA. The CDR3 loop spans 14 amino acids. V shed 7 bases, J shed 7 bases, and the junction held 15 bases outside the gene matches. In DNA, the CDR3 is TGCAGCGCGGAACAGGGGATTAAACCTTCTGGCTACACCTTC. Translating it yields CSAEQGIKPSGYTF. Full variable domain (outside the CDR3, taken from reference TRBV29-1 and TRBJ1-2): SAVISQKPSRDICQRGTSLTIQCQVDSQVTMMFWYRQQPGQSLTLIATANQGSEATYESGFVIDKFPISRPNLTFSTLTVSNMSPEDSSIYLCSAEQGIKPSGYTFGSGTRLTVV.

V and J are TRBV20-1 and TRBJ2-7, with D perhaps TRBD2 (5 bases). This CDR3 has 15 residues. V was cut by 0 bases and J by 2 bases, with 14 bases left in between. Germline CDR1 reads DFQATT; CDR2 reads SNEGSKA (reference sequence). The DNA of the CDR3 is TGCAGTGCTAGAGAACCACTAGGACGCCCCTACGAGCAGTACTTC. This gives the protein CSAREPLGRPYEQYF.

J is TRBJ2-1 and V is TRBV19; D is uncertain. Trimming took 4 bases from V and 7 from J, leaving 14 bases between them. The germline V gene encodes CDR1 LNHDA and CDR2 SQIVND (reference sequence). This CDR3 spans 14 amino acids. CDR3: CASSRDPLGNEQFF. The CDR3 nucleotides read TGTGCCAGTAGTAGAGACCCCTTGGGGAATGAGCAGTTCTTC.

The chain carries TRBV10-3 and TRBJ1-3; no clear D gene. Germline V gives CDR1 ENHRY, CDR2 SYGVKD. V was cut by 1 base and J by 0 bases, with 7 bases left in between. The CDR3 has 15 amino acids. CDR3: CAISELAPSGNTIYF. The CDR3 DNA reads TGTGCCATCAGTGAGTTGGCGCCCTCTGGAAACACCATATATTTT.

The V and J genes are TRBV7-3 and TRBJ1-5, with D perhaps matching TRBD1 (5 bases). This CDR3 is 15 amino acids long. Per the germline V gene, CDR1 is SGHTA and CDR2 is FQGTGA. Trimming shortened V by 2 bases and J by 5 bases, and 13 bases separated the two germline ends. This chain's CDR3 is CASSLPLRVDQPQHF. For the CDR3, the DNA is TGTGCCAGCAGCTTACCCCTCAGGGTCGATCAGCCCCAGCATTTT.